The T cell receptor (beta chain) under discussion was sequenced for a study of blood T cell repertoires in COVID-19. Background on the study: PBMCs, B-cell-depleted T cells, or T cells provided the cDNA or gDNA that made up the material.

Residents of 24 US areas, aged roughly 18 to 89 years, made up the participants. Researchers sorted participants into cohorts using their self-reported clinical history. Either two negative PCRs, clearance, or symptom resolution qualified Cohort 3 donors as recovered. Trimming pared 1 base from V and 2 bases from J, leaving 12 bases between. The germline V gene has CDR1 LGHDT and CDR2 YNNKEL (reference sequence). This CDR3 has 15 residues. Using immunoSEQ multiplex PCR, the repertoire was profiled, and TCRdb retains in-frame clones only, with some absent. The sample includes fewer than 200,000 clones, around 82% of them seen just once.

Specimen: PBMCs or T cells enriched from blood (not recorded which). This clonotype originated in a man between 60 and 75 years old who had recovered from COVID-19. The chain employs TRBV3-1 (or the pseudogene TRBV3-2) and TRBJ2-7; D ambiguous. The CDR3 DNA sequence: TGTGCCAGCAGCCAAGCCGAAGCCTCCCCCTACGAGCAGTACTTC. Its protein product is CASSQAEASPYEQYF.